This entry features one TCR beta chain sequence. Germline V gene lookup returns CDR1 LNHDA and CDR2 SQIVND (reference sequence). The length of the CDR3 is 17 residues. Trimming cost V 6 bases and J 6 bases; bases outside gene matches: 17. This sample stems from a study of blood T cell repertoires in COVID-19. Study context: Specimens from acute and convalescent COVID-19 originated in the United States, Italy and Spain. In each case, the material was cDNA or gDNA derived from T cells, B-cell-depleted T cells, or PBMCs.

The assay was immunoSEQ multiplex PCR, and TCRdb's table has in-frame clones only and misses some. The table has tens of thousands of clones, more than 90% seen once; the top ten hold under 3%. Sequenced sample: peripheral blood. The rearrangement joins TRBV19 to TRBJ2-1, with 7 bases matching TRBD2. The source of this sequence is a man in his fifties or sixties with acute or convalescent COVID-19. DNA for the CDR3: TGTGCCAGTAGGGGAGGGCTTGCAGGGTCTGGCCCCAATGAGCAGTTCTTC. Protein sequence: CASRGGLAGSGPNEQFF. The full variable domain, rest sourced from reference TRBV19 and TRBJ2-1, is DGGITQSPKYLFRKEGQNVTLSCEQNLNHDAMYWYRQDPGQGLRLIYYSQIVNDFQKGDIAEGYSVSREKKESFPLTVTSAQKNPTAFYLCASRGGLAGSGPNEQFFGPGTRLTVL.